Each of the 32 T cell receptor beta chains below was sequenced from the same sample in a study of blood T cell repertoires in COVID-19 (dated by TCRdb to 2020 to 2022). Receptor amplification or capture employed the immunoSEQ multiplex PCR assay. Here the immuneACCESS table is served through TCRdb, limited to in-frame sequences with V and J called. Missing clones are a known gap in these copies; in checked studies unresolved V genes cover under half, and the rest lacks a known reason. The sample has 150,000 to 200,000 clones on record, around four fifths of them singletons. The ten largest clones add up to under 2.5% of the sample. Source material: peripheral blood. Every receptor here comes from a woman over 75 with acute or convalescent COVID-19.

The chain is built from TRBV11-2 and TRBJ2-2, with a weak D call TRBD1 (6 bases). Germline-derived CDR1 and CDR2 are SGHAT and FQNNGV. V lost 3 bases and J lost 4, with 12 bases in between. This CDR3 is 15 amino acids long. CDR3 loop: CASSFTGMGTGELFF. The CDR3 nucleotides are TGTGCCAGCAGCTTTACAGGGATGGGCACCGGGGAGCTGTTTTTT. Filled out from reference TRBV11-2 and TRBJ2-2, the complete variable domain reads EAGVAQSPRYKIIEKRQSVAFWCNPISGHATLYWYQQILGQGPKLLIQFQNNGVVDDSQLPKDRFSAERLKGVDSTLKIQPAKLEDSAVYLCASSFTGMGTGELFFGEGSRLTVL.

This chain uses TRBV10-3 with TRBJ2-2; possible D gene TRBD2, 6 bases. The CDR3 covers 15 residues. V was pared by 0 bases and J by 4 bases, with 9 bases between. The V gene's germline CDR1 is ENHRY and CDR2 SYGVKD. The CDR3 region is CAISESNGGTGELFF. CDR3 coding DNA: TGTGCCATCAGTGAGTCGAACGGGGGCACCGGGGAGCTGTTTTTT.

This chain uses TRBV19 with TRBJ1-2, with D perhaps matching TRBD1 (6 bases). V was pared by 5 bases and J by 2 bases, with 15 bases between. This CDR3 spans 15 amino acids. Per the germline V gene, CDR1 is LNHDA and CDR2 is SQIVND (reference sequence). Written as DNA, the CDR3 is TGTGCCAGTAGTCTGTCCCAAGACAGGAACTATGGCTACACCTTC. Amino acids: CASSLSQDRNYGYTF.

Turning to this clone: Germline is not matched at one junction end, which may reflect a read error. The CDR3: CASSPAPGEYGQYF. The CDR3 DNA reads TGTGCCAGCAGCCCCGCCCCGGGAGAATACGGGCAGTACTTC. V and J are TRBV7-9 and TRBJ2-7; D might be TRBD2 (6 bases). Germline loops: CDR1 SEHNR, CDR2 FQNEAQ (reference sequence). The CDR3 loop spans 14 amino acids.

The chain joins TRBV6-2 or TRBV6-3 to TRBJ1-1; a possible D gene is TRBD1 (5 bases). CDR1 and CDR2 from the germline V gene are MNHEY and SVGEGT. V was shortened by 0 bases and J by 4 bases, with 9 bases between the two germline ends. This CDR3 region has 14 residues. The CDR3 DNA is TGTGCCAGCAGTTACTCAGGGGTATCCACTGAAGCTTTCTTT. Protein sequence: CASSYSGVSTEAFF.

V is TRBV28 and J is TRBJ2-6; D is ambiguous. V was shortened by 3 bases and J by 0 bases, with 6 bases between the two germline ends. This CDR3 is 15 amino acids long. CDR1 MDHEN and CDR2 SYDVKM come from the germline V gene. In DNA, the CDR3 is TGTGCCAGCAGTTTCTTCGGCTCTGGGGCCAACGTCCTGACTTTC. It encodes CASSFFGSGANVLTF.

The count of this clone is one. The chain combines TRBV4-1 with TRBJ2-2; the D gene is possibly TRBD1 (6 bases). Germline CDR1 reads MGHRA; CDR2 reads YSYEKL. The CDR3 has 15 amino acids. Trimming removed 1 base at V and 0 bases at J, with 6 bases between. CDR3 in amino acids: CASSQGTANTGELFF. CDR3 bases: TGCGCCAGCAGCCAAGGGACAGCGAACACCGGGGAGCTGTTTTTT.

The rearrangement joins TRBV5-5 to TRBJ2-2; D possibly corresponds to TRBD1 (6 bases). CDR3 length: 16 residues. Trimming removed 1 base from V and 2 bases from J, with 12 bases in between. Germline CDR1 is SGHKS and CDR2 is YYEKEE (reference sequence). CDR3 region: CASSLWGRGNTGELFF. The CDR3 region has the DNA TGTGCCAGCAGCTTGTGGGGCAGGGGAAACACCGGGGAGCTGTTTTTT.

The V call is TRBV2, the J call TRBJ2-5; D remains unclear. Germline V gene lookup returns CDR1 SNHLY and CDR2 FYNNEI. V gave up 6 bases and J gave up 3 bases, with 8 bases separating them. The CDR3 runs to 12 residues. Written as DNA, the CDR3 is TGTGCCAGCAGCGGCGGCAAAGAGACCCAGTACTTC. This codes for CASSGGKETQYF. Full variable domain (missing parts from reference TRBV2 and TRBJ2-5): EPEVTQTPSHQVTQMGQEVILRCVPISNHLYFYWYRQILGQKVEFLVSFYNNEISEKSEIFDDQFSVERPDGSNFTLKIRSTKLEDSAMYFCASSGGKETQYFGPGTRLLVL.

The chain uses TRBV7-2 and TRBJ2-3; TRBD2 agrees at 7 bases. This CDR3 is built from 17 residues. Germline-derived CDR1 and CDR2 are SGHTA and FQGNSA. J was trimmed by 0 bases and V by 1 base; bases with no gene match: 7. The CDR3 is CASSLVPGGLSTDTQYF. The CDR3 DNA reads TGTGCCAGCAGCTTAGTACCGGGAGGCTTGAGCACAGATACGCAGTATTTT.

The chain is built from TRBV6-6 and TRBJ1-1; D is perhaps TRBD1 (5 bases). CDR3 length equals 16 residues. V was trimmed by 2 bases and J by 0 bases, leaving 13 bases between them. Germline V gene data show CDR1 as MNHNY and CDR2 as SVGAGI (reference sequence). CDR3 bases: TGTGCCAGCAGTTACAACCAGGGACTTATGAACACTGAAGCTTTCTTT. Translating it yields CASSYNQGLMNTEAFF.

The CDR3: CASSLKGQGGNSPLHF. In DNA, the CDR3 is TGTGCCAGCAGCTTAAAAGGACAGGGTGGGAATTCACCCCTCCACTTT. The rearrangement joins TRBV5-8 to TRBJ1-6, with 8 nucleotides matching TRBD1. The CDR3 sequence is 16 residues long. CDR1 SGHTS and CDR2 YDEGEE come from the germline V gene. With V trimmed by 2 bases and J by 7 bases, 8 bases remained unmatched.

This clone appeared a few times. The chain uses TRBV19 and TRBJ1-5; perhaps TRBD1 as D (6 bases). Trimming took 1 base from V and 6 from J, leaving 13 bases between them. Germline V gene sequence: CDR1 LNHDA, CDR2 SQIVND (reference sequence). The CDR3 totals 15 residues. CDR3 in amino acids: CASSIGGGQAQPQHF. The CDR3 region has the DNA TGTGCCAGTAGTATAGGGGGGGGGCAGGCTCAGCCCCAGCATTTT.

The rearrangement joins TRBV27 to TRBJ2-7, with 9 bases that match TRBD2. The ends lost 8 bases at V and 1 base at J; junction bases unmatched: 6. This CDR3 spans 14 amino acids. Germline V gene lookup returns CDR1 MNHEY and CDR2 SMNVEV (reference sequence). Here the CDR3 reads CASRNSGGSYEQYF. The CDR3 region has the DNA TGTGCCAGCCGGAATAGCGGGGGTTCCTACGAGCAGTACTTC.

The chain employs TRBV5-6 and TRBJ1-5; 9 bases fit TRBD1. J was trimmed by 5 bases and V by 2 bases; bases with no gene match: 2. Germline V lookup: CDR1 SGHDT, CDR2 YYEEEE. This CDR3 has 14 residues. CDR3: CASSLQGADQPQHF. CDR3 in DNA: TGTGCCAGCAGCTTACAGGGGGCCGATCAGCCCCAGCATTTT.

The V gene is TRBV5-1, the J gene TRBJ1-1, with D maybe TRBD1 (6 bases). CDR1 is SGHRS, CDR2 YFSETQ, per germline. Trimming left V 1 base short and J 5 bases short, with 15 bases between. The CDR3 is 15 amino acids. In DNA form, the CDR3 reads TGCGCCAGCAGCTTGTTAGGCGGGGGCAGGACTGAAGCTTTCTTT. Translating gives CASSLLGGGRTEAFF.

In this sample, this clone turned up a few times. The CDR3 here is CASSLAQGAGFGYTF. The DNA of the CDR3 is TGTGCCAGCAGCTTAGCGCAGGGGGCGGGGTTTGGCTACACCTTC. The J gene is TRBJ1-2, the V gene TRBV7-2; 8 positions agree with TRBD1. Germline lookup yields CDR1 SGHTA and CDR2 FQGNSA. This CDR3 comprises 15 residues. V lost 0 bases and J lost 7; bases outside the gene matches: 7.

The chain links TRBV24-1 to TRBJ1-3; maybe TRBD1 (5 bases). This CDR3 has 19 amino acids. The germline V gene encodes CDR1 KGHDR and CDR2 SFDVKD. V gave up 5 bases and J gave up 0 bases, with 22 bases separating them. The CDR3 loop reads CATSVYPPHWGVSGNTIYF. CDR3 nucleotides: TGTGCCACCAGTGTGTACCCCCCACATTGGGGGGTCTCTGGAAACACCATATATTTT.

This clone showed up just once. CDR3 coding DNA: TGTGCCACCCGGGGGGTCGGGGCTTCCGAGCAGTACTTC. Protein: CATRGVGASEQYF. J is TRBJ2-7 and V is TRBV6-5; 7 bases fit TRBD2. The V and J ends lost 10 bases and 6 bases, in that order; junction bases with no gene match: 12. Looked up from germline, CDR1 is MNHEY and CDR2 is SVGAGI. The length of the CDR3 is 13 residues.

The genes are TRBV3-1 (or the pseudogene TRBV3-2) and TRBJ2-7, with TRBD1 matching over 9 bases. The CDR3 is 15 residues long. Germline values: CDR1 LGHDT, CDR2 YNNKEL (reference sequence). J was trimmed by 2 bases and V by 2 bases; bases with no gene match: 4. CDR3 residues: CASSQSTGGAYEQYF. The CDR3 nucleotides are TGTGCCAGCAGCCAATCTACAGGGGGCGCCTACGAGCAGTACTTC.

This clone occurred once. The V gene is TRBV5-1, the J gene TRBJ2-3, with D possibly TRBD1 on 5 matching bases. The V end was cut by 5 bases, the J end by 3 bases, with 13 bases between. The CDR3 covers 14 residues. CDR1 is SGHRS, CDR2 YFSETQ, per germline. For the CDR3, the DNA is TGCGCCAGCAGGGACATATCATTGACAGATACGCAGTATTTT. Its protein product is CASRDISLTDTQYF.

The gene calls are TRBV11-3 and TRBJ2-3, with TRBD1 as a possible D gene (6 bases). The V gene lost 4 bases and the J gene lost 6 bases, with 17 bases spanning the gap. The germline CDR1 and CDR2 sequences are SGHNT and YENEEA. The CDR3 contains 15 residues. As DNA, the CDR3 is TGTGCCAGCAGCTCGGGGACACCGAGGGAGGATACGCAGTATTTT. Translation: CASSSGTPREDTQYF.

The gene calls are TRBV6-1 and TRBJ2-3, with a weak D call TRBD1 (7 bases). Trimming removed 1 base from V and 4 bases from J, with 15 bases in between. The CDR3 loop spans 16 amino acids. Germline CDR1 reads MNHNS; CDR2 reads SASEGT. This chain's CDR3 is CASSEVGQGGPDTQYF. Here the CDR3 DNA reads TGTGCCAGCAGTGAAGTAGGGCAGGGGGGCCCAGATACGCAGTATTTT.

The chain couples TRBV5-1 to TRBJ2-3, with 7 bases aligning to TRBD2. Germline V gene lookup returns CDR1 SGHRS and CDR2 YFSETQ. J lost 4 bases, V lost 0 bases, and 11 bases had no gene match. The CDR3 covers 17 residues. The CDR3 DNA is TGCGCCAGCAGCTTGGCTAGCGGAGGTAGAAAGGCAGATACGCAGTATTTT. Residues: CASSLASGGRKADTQYF.

The chain uses TRBV5-8 and TRBJ2-3; D gene uncertain. Between the trimmed V and J ends, which lost 6 bases and 6 bases, there was a span of 8 bases. Germline CDR1 and CDR2: SGHTS and YDEGEE. The CDR3 covers 11 residues. The CDR3, as DNA: TGTGCCAGCACCCCGCGGGATACGCAGTATTTT. Protein: CASTPRDTQYF.

The genes are TRBV18 and TRBJ1-2, with TRBD1 identical over 7 bases. CDR3 length: 14 amino acids. Germline V gives CDR1 KGHSH, CDR2 LQKENI. The V and J ends lost 3 bases and 4 bases, in that order; junction bases with no gene match: 5. This CDR3 reads CASSPTTGSYGYTF. The CDR3 bases are TGTGCCAGCTCACCCACGACAGGGTCCTATGGCTACACCTTC.

J is TRBJ1-6 and V is TRBV19, with 9 bases that match TRBD1. CDR3 length: 15 amino acids. Germline loops: CDR1 LNHDA, CDR2 SQIVND (reference sequence). Trimming at V came to 6 bases and at J to 8 bases, leaving 8 bases not matched to a gene. The CDR3 sequence is CASRPDRGAYSPLHF. The CDR3 nucleotides read TGTGCCAGTAGGCCGGACAGGGGCGCCTATTCACCCCTCCACTTT.

The chain links TRBV6-5 to TRBJ2-1; 8 bases fit TRBD1. Germline assignment: CDR1 MNHEY and CDR2 SVGAGI. The CDR3 is 13 residues long. V was pared by 7 bases and J by 8 bases, with 7 bases of the junction left unmatched. In DNA, the CDR3 is TGTGCCAGCACCGCAGGGGGCGTCTATGAGCAGTTCTTC. Translation: CASTAGGVYEQFF.

This chain uses TRBV6-1 with TRBJ1-5, with a possible D match to TRBD1 (6 bases). Germline V gene lookup returns CDR1 MNHNS and CDR2 SASEGT. The CDR3 has 16 residues. The V end lost 0 bases, the J end lost 6 bases, and 15 bases lay between the germline ends. As DNA, the CDR3 is TGTGCCAGCAGTGAAGCGAGGTCCACAGGGCGTCAGCCCCAGCATTTT. Residues: CASSEARSTGRQPQHF.

The chain couples TRBV28 to TRBJ2-4; no firm D call. This CDR3 comprises 13 residues. Trimming pared 4 bases from V and 3 bases from J, leaving 7 bases between. CDR1 is MDHEN, CDR2 SYDVKM, per germline. The CDR3 protein is CASSSPVKNIQYF. The CDR3 DNA is TGTGCCAGCAGTTCTCCAGTCAAAAACATTCAGTACTTC. The variable domain in full, completed from reference TRBV28 and TRBJ2-4, reads DVKVTQSSRYLVKRTGEKVFLECVQDMDHENMFWYRQDPGLGLRLIYFSYDVKMKEKGDIPEGYSVSREKKERFSLILESASTNQTSMYLCASSSPVKNIQYFGAGTRLSVL.

This clone was seen a few times. The chain links TRBV20-1 to TRBJ1-2; D remains ambiguous. The CDR3 has 11 residues. V was trimmed by 5 bases and J by 6 bases, leaving 10 bases between them. Germline CDR1 and CDR2: DFQATT and SNEGSKA (reference sequence). The CDR3 nucleotides read TGCAGTGCTGAGGGCTGGGATGGCTACACCTTC. This sequence encodes CSAEGWDGYTF.

This clone was counted between two and nine times. This chain joins TRBV4-3 and TRBJ1-2, with D possibly matching TRBD1 (6 bases). V lost 6 bases and J lost 5, with 19 bases in between. Germline CDR1 and CDR2: LGHNA and YSLEER. This CDR3 is 15 amino acids long. CDR3 DNA sequence: TGCGCCAGCAGTAACGGGATTAAGGGGGGGTATGGCTACACCTTC. It specifies CASSNGIKGGYGYTF.